The 20 T cell receptor beta chains below come from one sample, sequenced in a study of blood T cell repertoires in COVID-19. Clones were read by immunoSEQ multiplex PCR, and TCRdb kept only the in-frame ones, dropping some. The sample lists tens of thousands of clones, roughly 89% occurring once. Sequencing was done on a sample of peripheral blood. The origin of the receptors is a woman of 80 years or more with active COVID-19.

The rearrangement links TRBV18 to TRBJ2-7, with D hard to call. The CDR3 loop spans 14 amino acids. Germline CDR1 reads KGHSH; CDR2 reads LQKENI. V was trimmed by 0 bases and J by 0 bases, leaving 6 bases between them. CDR3 region: CASSPPADSYEQYF. The CDR3 DNA reads as TGTGCCAGCTCACCACCGGCAGACTCCTACGAGCAGTACTTC.

This chain uses TRBV28 with TRBJ2-4; perhaps TRBD2 as D (5 bases). Germline-derived CDR1 and CDR2 are MDHEN and SYDVKM. The V gene lost 4 bases and the J gene lost 6 bases, with 19 bases spanning the gap. The length of the CDR3 is 16 residues. Here the CDR3 reads CASSSGFPMPGNIQYF. Written as DNA, the CDR3 is TGTGCCAGCAGTTCGGGGTTTCCCATGCCAGGAAACATTCAGTACTTC.

The genes are TRBV12-3 or TRBV12-4 and TRBJ2-3, with D possibly matching TRBD2 (5 bases). The CDR3 runs 11 residues. With 6 bases removed from V and 4 bases from J, the gap between germline ends came to 5 bases. The CDR3 loop is CASRDSDTQYF. The CDR3 DNA reads TGTGCCAGCAGGGACTCAGATACGCAGTATTTT.

Comments on this clone: Other nucleotide sequences from this sample produce the same CDR3. The rearrangement links TRBV7-6 to TRBJ1-3; 7 nucleotides align to TRBD1. This CDR3 is built from 15 residues. The V segment lost 3 bases and the J segment 0 bases; nucleotides outside the gene matches: 2. Germline assignment: CDR1 SGHVS and CDR2 FNYEAQ. This CDR3 is CASSLDRSSGNTIYF. The CDR3 nucleotides read TGTGCCAGCAGCTTGGACAGGAGCTCTGGAAACACCATATATTTT.

This rearrangement joins TRBV7-2 to TRBJ1-6; D uncertain. This CDR3 contains 15 residues. Germline V gene lookup returns CDR1 SGHTA and CDR2 FQGNSA. With 8 bases removed from V and 7 bases from J, the gap between germline ends came to 18 bases. CDR3 sequence: CASRTRADRNSPLHF. The CDR3 DNA follows: TGTGCCAGCCGAACCCGAGCGGACCGAAATTCACCCCTCCACTTT. Full variable domain (rest looked up from reference TRBV7-2 and TRBJ1-6): GAGVSQSPSNKVTEKGKDVELRCDPISGHTALYWYRQSLGQGLEFLIYFQGNSAPDKSGLPSDRFSAERTGGSVSTLTIQRTQQEDSAVYLCASRTRADRNSPLHFGNGTRLTVT.

The chain joins TRBV10-3 to TRBJ2-1; D is possibly TRBD2 (6 bases). The CDR3 runs to 13 residues. The ends were cut back, 8 bases at V and 0 bases at J, with 8 bases in the middle. Germline values: CDR1 ENHRY, CDR2 SYGVKD. The DNA of the CDR3 is TGTGCCATCGCCGGGAGCTCCTACAATGAGCAGTTCTTC. Translating it yields CAIAGSSYNEQFF.

The chain combines TRBV21-1 with TRBJ2-1; the table assigns TRBD2, which was not confirmed against the DNA. TRBV21-1 is annotated as a pseudogene. This CDR3 has 14 amino acids. The CDR3 nucleotides are TGTGCCAGCAGCAACTGGACTAGCTACAATGAGCAGTTCTTC. Translating it yields CASSNWTSYNEQFF.

J is TRBJ2-7 and V is TRBV14; TRBD2 matches 7 bases. V trimming: 4 bases; J trimming: 2 bases; junction bases outside the gene matches: 8. Looked up from germline, CDR1 is SGHDN and CDR2 is FVKESK. CDR3 length equals 15 residues. Here the CDR3 reads CASSLGGRAPYEQYF. The CDR3 DNA reads as TGTGCCAGCAGCCTTGGGGGGAGGGCCCCCTACGAGCAGTACTTC.

The chain has TRBV7-3 and TRBJ1-2; D is undetermined. This CDR3 has 13 residues. V was pared by 1 base and J by 4 bases, with 7 bases between. Germline CDR1 is SGHTA and CDR2 is FQGTGA. The CDR3 here is CASSLNYGYGYTF. CDR3 bases: TGTGCCAGCAGCTTAAACTACGGCTATGGCTACACCTTC.

V and J are TRBV6-2 or TRBV6-3 and TRBJ2-5, with TRBD2 matching over 11 bases. Trimming took 5 bases from V and 5 from J; bases not matched to a gene: 10. Looked up from germline, CDR1 is MNHEY and CDR2 is SVGEGT. The CDR3 extends over 16 amino acids. Here the CDR3 reads CASSAGRTSGWETQYF. The CDR3 DNA sequence: TGTGCCAGCAGTGCAGGAAGGACTAGCGGGTGGGAGACCCAGTACTTC.

The chain employs TRBV19 and TRBJ1-2; 8 bases agree with TRBD1. CDR3 size: 14 residues. Germline V gene sequence: CDR1 LNHDA, CDR2 SQIVND (reference sequence). The J segment lost 4 bases and the V segment lost 7 bases, leaving 8 bases of the junction unmatched. The CDR3 DNA reads TGTGCCAGTAAAAGGACAGGGTCTACCTATGGCTACACCTTC. Translating it yields CASKRTGSTYGYTF.

This rearrangement joins TRBV3-1 (or the pseudogene TRBV3-2) to TRBJ2-5; TRBD2 matches 12 bases. After removal of 1 base from V and 10 bases from J, the junction contained 16 bases not matched to a gene. From germline, CDR1 is LGHDT and CDR2 YNNKEL (reference sequence). This CDR3 has 18 amino acids. CDR3 coding DNA: TGTGCCAGCAGCCAAGGGGGTGGGGCTAGCGGGAGGGCCAGGGGCCAGTACTTC. Its protein product is CASSQGGGASGRARGQYF.

This clone came up once. The chain has TRBV5-4 and TRBJ2-7; 10 nucleotides match TRBD1. In germline, CDR1 is SGHNT, CDR2 YYREEE (reference sequence). Trimming at V came to 4 bases and at J to 3 bases, leaving 4 bases not matched to a gene. The CDR3 runs to 14 residues. CDR3 loop: CASSLDRGVYEQYF. As DNA, the CDR3 is TGTGCCAGCAGCCTGGACAGGGGGGTCTACGAGCAGTACTTC.

The chain links TRBV6-6 to TRBJ2-7; 8 bases map to TRBD1. Germline V gene lookup returns CDR1 MNHNY and CDR2 SVGAGI (reference sequence). This CDR3 has 17 amino acids. Trimming cost V 5 bases and J 1 base; bases outside gene matches: 13. This CDR3 is CASSPQPGQGYSYEQYF. The CDR3 DNA sequence: TGTGCCAGCAGTCCGCAACCTGGACAGGGATATTCCTACGAGCAGTACTTC.

This clone was observed once. The chain has TRBV7-2 and TRBJ1-3; TRBD1 aligns across 8 bases. The J segment lost 6 bases and the V segment lost 5 bases, leaving 6 bases of the junction unmatched. CDR3 length equals 14 residues. Germline values: CDR1 SGHTA, CDR2 FQGNSA. The CDR3 coding sequence is TGTGCCAGCAGCACCCGGACAGGGCAAAACACCATATATTTT. Translating gives CASSTRTGQNTIYF.

About this clone itself: Other DNA sequences of this sample code for an identical CDR3. The chain combines TRBV6-6 with TRBJ2-6; weak D call: TRBD1 (6 bases). The V gene's germline CDR1 is MNHNY and CDR2 SVGAGI (reference sequence). This CDR3 has 14 residues. Trimming cost V 9 bases and J 0 bases, with 9 bases left between them. The CDR3 nucleotides read TGTGCCAGTACACAGGGCTCTGGGGCCAACGTCCTGACTTTC. This sequence encodes CASTQGSGANVLTF.

The chain combines TRBV2 with TRBJ2-1, with 9 bases matching TRBD1. Germline V gene data show CDR1 as SNHLY and CDR2 as FYNNEI. Trimming removed 6 bases from V and 6 bases from J; junction bases left unmatched: 6. CDR3 length equals 14 residues. DNA for the CDR3: TGTGCCAGCAGATCCGGGACAGGGATCAATGAGCAGTTCTTC. Protein sequence: CASRSGTGINEQFF.

V and J are TRBV19 and TRBJ2-7; 13 positions agree with TRBD2. Losses at the gene ends were 4 bases for V and 3 bases for J; bases not matched to a gene: 3. CDR3 length equals 15 residues. Germline values: CDR1 LNHDA, CDR2 SQIVND (reference sequence). CDR3 amino acids: CASSRRTSGSYEQYF. Written as DNA, the CDR3 is TGTGCCAGTAGTAGACGGACTAGCGGGAGCTACGAGCAGTACTTC.

This chain uses TRBV27 with TRBJ2-7; 8 positions match TRBD2. Germline CDR1 is MNHEY and CDR2 is SMNVEV (reference sequence). The J segment lost 0 bases and the V segment lost 4 bases, leaving 5 bases of the junction unmatched. The CDR3 runs to 15 residues. Here the CDR3 DNA reads TGTGCCAGCAGTTCAAAGCGGGGGCACTCCTACGAGCAGTACTTC. This sequence encodes CASSSKRGHSYEQYF.

This chain links TRBV5-1 with TRBJ2-2, with 11 bases identical to TRBD2. Germline assignment: CDR1 SGHRS and CDR2 YFSETQ. V shed 6 bases, J shed 4 bases, and the junction held 14 bases outside the gene matches. The CDR3 is 18 residues long. The chain's CDR3 is CASTSGRRSIGGTGELFF. The CDR3 coding sequence is TGCGCCAGCACTAGCGGGAGGCGAAGTATCGGAGGCACCGGGGAGCTGTTTTTT.